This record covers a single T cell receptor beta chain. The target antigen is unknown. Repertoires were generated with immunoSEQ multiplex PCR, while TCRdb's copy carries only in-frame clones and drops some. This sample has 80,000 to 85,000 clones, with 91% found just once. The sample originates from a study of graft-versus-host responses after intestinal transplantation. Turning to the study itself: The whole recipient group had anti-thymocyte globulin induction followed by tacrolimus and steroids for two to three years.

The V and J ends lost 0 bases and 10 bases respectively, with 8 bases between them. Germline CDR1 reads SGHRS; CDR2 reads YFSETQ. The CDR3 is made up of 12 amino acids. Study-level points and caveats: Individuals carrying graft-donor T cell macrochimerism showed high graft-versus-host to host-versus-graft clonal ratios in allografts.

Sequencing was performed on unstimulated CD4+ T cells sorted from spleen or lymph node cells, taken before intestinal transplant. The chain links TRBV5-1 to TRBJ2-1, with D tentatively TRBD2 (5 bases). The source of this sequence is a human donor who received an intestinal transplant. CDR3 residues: CASSLGVAEQFF. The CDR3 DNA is TGCGCCAGCAGCTTGGGAGTAGCGGAGCAGTTCTTC.